A single sample is the source of the 24 T cell receptor beta chains below, sequenced in a study of tissue T cells after allogeneic stem cell transplantation. TCRdb's table, derived via immunoSEQ multiplex PCR, lists solely in-frame clones and lacks some. The sample carries about 48,000 clones, less than 75% recorded once. The sequencing sample was made of sorted cells pooled from one or two spleens. The receptors come from a pool of C57BL/6 mice in good health.

Worth noting for this clone: Mouse germline and gene names are used. The CDR3 end is not reached by the read, which stops 1 residue before it; the germline J gene fills it in. J is TRBJ2-3 and V is TRBV13-2; 9 nucleotides match TRBD2. V shed 3 bases and J 8 bases; nucleotides not matched to a gene: 7. The CDR3 covers 14 residues. Germline V gene lookup returns CDR1 NNHNN and CDR2 SYGAGS (reference sequence). The part of the CDR3 DNA that was read is TGTGCCAGCGGTGGTATTGGGGGGGCGCGAACGCTGTAT. Protein: CASGGIGGARTLY. The whole CDR3 protein is CASGGIGGARTLYF.

Turning to this clone: Mouse gene names apply. The read stops 1 residue short of the end of the CDR3; the missing end is completed from the germline J gene. The chain employs TRBV12-2 and TRBJ2-1, with TRBD1 as a possible D gene (6 bases). With 2 bases removed from V and 5 bases from J, the gap between germline ends came to 12 bases. This CDR3 is 14 amino acids long. Germline CDR1 SGHLS, CDR2 HYDKME. The CDR3 bases that were read are TGTGCCAGCTCTCCCCCCGGGACAAATGCTGAGCAGTTC. Translating gives CASSPPGTNAEQF. The whole CDR3 protein reads CASSPPGTNAEQFF.

This clone turned up a few times. Each gene name is a mouse one. The missing CDR3 end, 1 residue past where the read stops, is filled in from the germline J gene. This rearrangement joins TRBV13-2 to TRBJ2-1; tentative D call: TRBD1 (7 bases). CDR1 and CDR2 from the germline V gene are NNHNN and SYGAGS (reference sequence). The V gene lost 1 base and the J gene lost 12 bases, with 8 bases spanning the gap. The CDR3 is made up of 11 amino acids. Here the CDR3 reads CASGDRGRQFF. Incomplete CDR3 DNA: TGTGCCAGCGGTGATAGGGGGCGGCAGTTC.

Concerning this clone: The genes are named according to mouse. Other DNA sequences in the sample encode the same CDR3. This chain's CDR3 is CASSSSAETLYF. Incomplete CDR3 DNA: TGTGCCAGCAGCTCTAGTGCAGAAACGCTGTAT. This chain uses TRBV15 with TRBJ2-3; D not certain. From the germline J gene comes the end of the CDR3, since the read stops 1 residue before it. The CDR3 length is 12 residues. CDR1 SGHND and CDR2 FRSKSL come from the germline V gene. V lost 6 bases and J lost 0, with 4 bases in between.

With regard to this clone: Any gene name here is a mouse gene name. Incomplete CDR3 DNA: TGTGCCAGCAGTATAGATCGGAGAAACACCGGGCAGCTCTAC. Its protein is CASSIDRRNTGQLY. The CDR3 reads in full as CASSIDRRNTGQLYF. The chain employs TRBV19 and TRBJ2-2; the D is unclear. The CDR3 end lies 1 residue beyond the end of the read and is filled in from the germline J gene. Germline V gene lookup returns CDR1 FNHDT and CDR2 SITEND (reference sequence). This CDR3 comprises 15 residues. V lost 0 bases and J lost 1, with 7 bases in between.

As to this clone: The gene names given are mouse names. The read comes to an end 1 residue before the CDR3 does, leaving the germline J gene to fill in the end. The V and J genes are TRBV4 and TRBJ2-5; D ambiguous. CDR1 and CDR2 (germline): LGHDT, YNNKQL (reference sequence). Between the trimmed V and J ends, which lost 3 bases and 3 bases, there was a span of 4 bases. The CDR3 runs 12 residues. CDR3 residues: CASSYQQDTQYF. Incomplete CDR3 DNA: TGTGCCAGCAGCTACCAGCAAGACACCCAGTAC. The entire variable domain, with the rest obtained from reference TRBV4 and TRBJ2-5, is as follows: ETAVFQTPNYHVTQVGNEVSFNCKQTLGHDTMYWYKQDSKKLLKIMFSYNNKQLIVNETVPRRFSPQSSDKAHLNLRIKSVEPEDSAVYLCASSYQQDTQYFGPGTRLLVL.

As concerns this clone: Germline and genes here are mouse. The sequenced fragment ends 1 residue before the CDR3 boundary, so the rest is inferred from the germline J gene. The chain couples TRBV13-1 to TRBJ1-1; 8 bases align to TRBD1. CDR3 size: 15 residues. Germline-derived CDR1 and CDR2 are NSHNY and SYGAGN. The V and J ends lost 4 bases and 0 bases, in that order; junction bases with no gene match: 5. The sequenced CDR3 bases are TGTGCCAGCAGTATCACAGGGGGAACAAACACAGAAGTCTTC. Amino acids: CASSITGGTNTEVF. The full CDR3 protein is CASSITGGTNTEVFF.

This clone has only a few counts. Gene names denote mouse genes. The CDR3 end lies 1 residue beyond the end of the read and is filled in from the germline J gene. The V and J genes are TRBV26 and TRBJ2-1; D not certain. The CDR3 consists of 12 residues. The germline V gene has CDR1 KGHPV and CDR2 FQNQEV (reference sequence). With 4 bases removed from V and 4 bases from J, the gap between germline ends came to 5 bases. The CDR3 loop is CASSRQYAEQFF. CDR3 bases read: TGTGCCAGCAGTCGACAATATGCTGAGCAGTTC.

Concerning this clone: Genes and germline come from the mouse. The CDR3 extends 1 residue past the end of the read, so its final part is completed from the germline J gene. V usage is TRBV29 and J usage is TRBJ2-5; TRBD1 matches 9 bases. V lost 2 bases to trimming and J lost 2 bases; unmatched junction nucleotides: 5. This CDR3 is 16 amino acids long. Germline CDR1 MSHET, CDR2 SYDVDS. The part of the CDR3 DNA that was read is TGTGCTAGCAGTTTAGAGGGACAGGGCCTCCAAGACACCCAGTAC. Translating gives CASSLEGQGLQDTQY. The whole CDR3 protein is CASSLEGQGLQDTQYF.

This clone has only a few counts. Mouse gene names and germline throughout. The sequenced fragment ends 1 residue before the CDR3 boundary, so the rest is inferred from the germline J gene. This sequence joins TRBV3 and TRBJ2-7; 8 nucleotides align to TRBD2. The CDR3 contains 14 residues. CDR1 SNHLY and CDR2 FYNGKV come from the germline V gene (reference sequence). Trimming cost V 1 base and J 3 bases; bases outside gene matches: 2. CDR3 region: CASSLGTGLYEQYF. Partial CDR3 DNA: TGTGCCAGCAGCTTAGGGACTGGGCTCTATGAACAGTAC.

This clone was counted once. Gene and germline names: mouse. CDR3 loop: CGARRNANSDYTF. The DNA read from the CDR3 is TGTGGTGCTAGAAGAAACGCAAACTCCGACTACACC. The chain combines TRBV20 with TRBJ1-2, with no clear D. The sequence runs out 1 residue before the end of the CDR3; the remainder is reconstructed from the germline J gene. Between the trimmed V and J ends, which lost 3 bases and 0 bases, there was a span of 8 bases. The length of the CDR3 is 13 residues. Looked up from germline, CDR1 is GFQATS and CDR2 is STVNSAI.

This clone was seen only once. Mouse gene names and germline throughout. The read gets to within 1 residue of the CDR3 end, and the germline J gene fills in the rest. The chain carries TRBV5 and TRBJ1-5; D is unresolved. V was trimmed by 4 bases and J by 0 bases, leaving 7 bases between them. Germline values: CDR1 LGHNA, CDR2 YNLKQL (reference sequence). The CDR3 extends over 14 amino acids. CDR3 amino acids: CASSLTNNNQAPLF. CDR3 DNA, as far as it was read: TGTGCCAGCAGCCTCACAAATAACAACCAGGCTCCGCTT.

In this sample, this clone turned up a few times. The gene names here belong to mouse. The read is 1 residue too short to cover the CDR3 end, so that end is filled in from the germline J gene. The chain combines TRBV12-1 with TRBJ1-3; no firm D call. The ends were cut back, 1 base at V and 4 bases at J, with 4 bases in the middle. Germline assignment: CDR1 SGHSN and CDR2 HYEKVE. The length of the CDR3 is 12 residues. CDR3 DNA (partial): TGTGCCAGCTCTCTGGGGGGAAATACGCTCTAT. Its translation is CASSLGGNTLY. The entire CDR3 protein reads CASSLGGNTLYF.

Details on this clone: The gene names here belong to mouse. The read ends 1 residue early relative to the CDR3; the germline J gene fills the gap. The gene calls are TRBV5 and TRBJ1-1; D possibly corresponds to TRBD1 (6 bases). The CDR3 runs to 14 residues. Germline CDR1 is LGHNA and CDR2 is YNLKQL (reference sequence). Trimming took 2 bases from V and 3 from J, leaving 10 bases between them. The sequenced CDR3 bases are TGTGCCAGCAGCCAAAAGGGGGGGTACACAGAAGTCTTC. Amino acids: CASSQKGGYTEVF. The CDR3 as a whole reads CASSQKGGYTEVFF.

This clone was seen a handful of times. Genes and germline are mouse. Read coverage stops 1 residue before the CDR3 terminus; the germline J gene supplies the remainder. The V and J genes are TRBV20 and TRBJ2-7; D is ambiguous. V lost 3 bases and J 3 bases, leaving 15 bases between the germline ends. The CDR3 has 14 residues. The germline gives CDR1 GFQATS, CDR2 STVNSAI. The CDR3 loop is CGASIGPNFYEQYF. The sequenced CDR3 bases are TGTGGTGCTAGTATTGGACCGAACTTCTATGAACAGTAC.

A note on this clone: Gene names refer to mouse genes. The read is 1 residue too short to cover the CDR3 end, so that end is filled in from the germline J gene. The V gene is TRBV13-3, the J gene TRBJ2-5, with D perhaps given as TRBD1 or TRBD2 (5 bases each). The V end was cut by 0 bases, the J end by 0 bases, with 11 bases between. Germline assignment: CDR1 NNHDY and CDR2 SYVADS. The CDR3 is 16 residues long. The part of the CDR3 DNA that was read is TGTGCCAGCAGTGATGCCGGGGGACCTAACCAAGACACCCAGTAC. This translates into CASSDAGGPNQDTQY. The whole CDR3 reads CASSDAGGPNQDTQYF.

This clone has just one count. Gene names follow the mouse nomenclature. The CDR3 extends 1 residue past the end of the read, so its final part is completed from the germline J gene. The chain links TRBV13-3 to TRBJ2-5, with 10 bases lining up with TRBD2. The CDR3 is 16 amino acids. V was clipped by 4 bases and J by 0 bases; unmatched bases: 5. CDR1 is NNHDY, CDR2 SYVADS, per germline. The CDR3 DNA, read in part, is TGTGCCAGCAGTCAACTGGGGGGGATTAACCAAGACACCCAGTAC. Protein sequence: CASSQLGGINQDTQY. The full CDR3 protein is CASSQLGGINQDTQYF. Full variable domain (remainder filled in from reference TRBV13-3 and TRBJ2-5): EAAVTQSPRSKVAVTGGKVTLSCHQTNNHDYMYWYRQDTGHGLRLIHYSYVADSTEKGDIPDGYKASRPSQENFSLILELASLSQTAVYFCASSQLGGINQDTQYFGPGTRLLVL.

Turning to this clone: Gene names follow the mouse nomenclature. The CDR3 end is not reached by the read, which stops 1 residue before it; the germline J gene fills it in. The gene calls are TRBV16 and TRBJ2-1; 12 bases match TRBD2. Germline CDR1 SGHSA, CDR2 FRNQAP. Trimming at V came to 3 bases and at J to 1 base, leaving 1 base not matched to a gene. The CDR3 covers 16 residues. The CDR3 is CASSFGLGGNYAEQFF. The part of the CDR3 DNA that was read is TGTGCAAGCAGCTTCGGACTGGGGGGGAACTATGCTGAGCAGTTC.

A remark on this clone: Mouse gene names and germline throughout. The read gets to within 1 residue of the CDR3 end, and the germline J gene fills in the rest. The V and J genes are TRBV2 and TRBJ1-4; no definite D call. Germline CDR1 LGHNA, CDR2 YSYQKL. Trimming removed 0 bases from V and 0 bases from J, with 5 bases in between. The CDR3 is made up of 15 amino acids. The DNA read from the CDR3 is TGTGCCAGCAGCCAAGATACGGTTTCCAACGAAAGATTATTT. Protein sequence: CASSQDTVSNERLF. The complete CDR3 protein is CASSQDTVSNERLFF.

About this clone itself: The gene names given are mouse names. The sequence runs out 1 residue before the end of the CDR3; the remainder is reconstructed from the germline J gene. The gene calls are TRBV31 and TRBJ1-3, with a weak D call TRBD1 (5 bases). This CDR3 comprises 12 residues. From germline, CDR1 is GKSSPN and CDR2 SITVG. Trimming took off 1 base at V and 4 bases at J, with 5 bases between the two ends. CDR3 amino acids: CAWSHRGNTLYF. The DNA read from the CDR3 is TGTGCCTGGAGTCACAGGGGAAATACGCTCTAT.

Turning to this clone: The genes and germline here are from mouse. The read finishes 1 residue shy of the CDR3 end, and the germline J gene is used to complete it. The chain is built from TRBV5 and TRBJ1-1; TRBD1 matches 8 bases. CDR3 length: 15 amino acids. Per germline, CDR1 LGHNA and CDR2 YNLKQL (reference sequence). J was trimmed by 3 bases and V by 0 bases; bases with no gene match: 3. The covered CDR3 bases are TGTGCCAGCAGCCAAGAGGACAGGGTTGACACAGAAGTCTTC. The encoded protein is CASSQEDRVDTEVF. The full CDR3 protein reads CASSQEDRVDTEVFF.

Of note for this clone: The genes are named according to mouse. The CDR3 goes on 1 residue after the read ends, and that part is filled in from the germline J gene. The V and J genes are TRBV14 and TRBJ2-2; D uncertain. Deletions cut 4 bases from V and 6 bases from J, with 7 bases between. Looked up from germline, CDR1 is SGHDT and CDR2 is FRDEAV. The CDR3 extends over 12 amino acids. CDR3 region: CASSPTPGQLYF. The CDR3 bases that were read are TGTGCCAGCAGTCCGACACCCGGGCAGCTCTAC.

On this clone itself: These gene names are mouse names. The read gets to within 1 residue of the CDR3 end, and the germline J gene fills in the rest. This chain uses TRBV31 with TRBJ2-4, with D possibly being TRBD2 (6 bases). V gave up 0 bases and J gave up 4 bases, with 8 bases separating them. Germline loops: CDR1 GKSSPN, CDR2 SITVG. There are 13 residues in the CDR3. The part of the CDR3 DNA that was read is TGTGCCTGGAGTCTACACTGGGAAAACACCTTGTAC. It encodes CAWSLHWENTLY. The whole CDR3 sequence reads CAWSLHWENTLYF.

This clone came up once. The genes are named according to mouse. The read is 1 residue too short to cover the CDR3 end, so that end is filled in from the germline J gene. The chain recombines TRBV13-1 with TRBJ2-3; TRBD1 aligns across 10 bases. From germline, CDR1 is NSHNY and CDR2 SYGAGN. Trimming cost V 6 bases and J 5 bases; bases outside gene matches: 3. This CDR3 is built from 13 residues. The covered CDR3 bases are TGTGCCAGCAACGGACAGGGGGGAGAAACGCTGTAT. The encoded protein is CASNGQGGETLY. The whole CDR3 region reads CASNGQGGETLYF.